This T cell receptor (beta chain) emerged from a study of cytomegalovirus exposure and HLA in healthy donors. This clone was observed a few times. Its target is unknown. Germline CDR1 SGHNT, CDR2 YYREEE (reference sequence). V was trimmed by 4 bases and J by 10 bases, leaving 14 bases between them. The CDR3 runs 13 residues. Whole-study findings and limits: A later analysis reportedly found fewer N-insertions in an Asian-associated ancestry cluster than the approximately 670-donor mean.

Use of 60 Vbeta and 13 Jbeta primers characterized the PCR. In the study's own analysis: Per a later analysis, the number of unique TCR beta chains was 75 million to 90 million, of which 9 million to 12 million were shared. Clones were sequenced by immunoSEQ multiplex PCR, and TCRdb holds only the in-frame ones, with some missing. V, J and clone size derive from that table, while D and trimming were established from the DNA sequence. The top ten clones hold 5.4% of a sample with 200,000 to 300,000 clones, more than 75% of them seen once. This TCR derives from a woman in her forties in good health and CMV-seropositive. Sequencing was performed on PBMCs. This sequence joins TRBV5-4 and TRBJ1-4, with D possibly TRBD1 on 5 matching bases. CDR3 sequence (DNA): TGTGCCAGCAGCCTGACACAGGCTGGAAAACTGTTTTTT. As protein: CASSLTQAGKLFF. The variable domain in full, with the rest retrieved from reference TRBV5-4 and TRBJ1-4, is ETGVTQSPTHLIKTRGQQVTLRCSSQSGHNTVSWYQQALGQGPQFIFQYYREEENGRGNFPPRFSGLQFPNYSSELNVNALELDDSALYLCASSLTQAGKLFFGSGTQLSVL.